Each of the 10 T cell receptor beta chains below was sequenced from the same sample in a study of CD4 T cells in relation to SARS-CoV-2 and coronaviruses. Assay used: immunoSEQ multiplex PCR; TCRdb lists only in-frame clones, some missing. In the table there are under 90,000 clones, over 90% of which are singletons. Unexposed donor CD4+ T cells date from about 2011-2018, before the COVID-19 pandemic. The sequencing sample was made of naive CD4+ T cells from PBMCs. Documented subset: naive CD4+ T cells isolated by negative enrichment. The receptors come from a human donor in good health.

The V and J genes are TRBV10-1 and TRBJ2-7; unclear D gene. V gave up 2 bases and J gave up 2 bases, with 7 bases separating them. From germline, CDR1 is WNHNN and CDR2 SYGVQD (reference sequence). The CDR3 has 13 residues. The CDR3 nucleotides are TGCGCCAGCAGTGAGGGGAACGCCTACGAGCAGTACTTC. Translating gives CASSEGNAYEQYF.

The V call is TRBV5-1, the J call TRBJ1-5; D remains unclear. The germline V gene has CDR1 SGHRS and CDR2 YFSETQ. V lost 4 bases and J 9 bases, leaving 14 bases between the germline ends. This CDR3 is 13 amino acids long. This CDR3 reads CASSPEGAWPQHF. The DNA of the CDR3 is TGCGCCAGCAGCCCGGAAGGTGCTTGGCCCCAGCATTTT.

This chain uses TRBV5-1 with TRBJ1-3; 7 bases line up with TRBD1. Per the germline V gene, CDR1 is SGHRS and CDR2 is YFSETQ. V gave up 1 base and J gave up 4 bases; unmatched junction bases: 5. The CDR3 length is 15 residues. The CDR3 loop is CASSLLQGWGNTIYF. The CDR3 nucleotides are TGCGCCAGCAGCTTGTTACAGGGGTGGGGAAACACCATATATTTT.

The rearrangement uses TRBV5-1 and TRBJ2-5, with a weak D call TRBD2 (5 bases). This CDR3 contains 15 residues. Germline CDR1 SGHRS, CDR2 YFSETQ. The germline V and J ends were trimmed by 0 bases and 4 bases, with 13 bases remaining between them. The CDR3 DNA follows: TGCGCCAGCAGCTTGGAGGGCGGGTTAGGAGAGACCCAGTACTTC. Translated, it gives CASSLEGGLGETQYF.

The chain is built from TRBV4-2 and TRBJ1-1; the D gene is possibly TRBD1 (5 bases). V was pared by 3 bases and J by 0 bases, with 11 bases between. CDR3 length: 15 residues. The germline CDR1 and CDR2 sequences are LGHNA and YNFKEQ. The CDR3 here is CASSQVGRLNTEAFF. Here the CDR3 DNA reads TGTGCCAGCAGCCAGGTGGGGCGTTTGAACACTGAAGCTTTCTTT.

The V and J genes are TRBV9 and TRBJ1-1, with D possibly matching TRBD1 (5 bases). This CDR3 is built from 15 residues. Germline assignment: CDR1 SGDLS and CDR2 YYNGEE. V was pared by 1 base and J by 4 bases, with 14 bases between. CDR3 protein: CASSVRGDQGTEAFF. In DNA form, the CDR3 reads TGTGCCAGCAGCGTAAGAGGGGATCAGGGCACTGAAGCTTTCTTT.

The V call is TRBV18, the J call TRBJ2-7; 8 bases are a match to TRBD2. Losses at the gene ends were 6 bases for V and 3 bases for J; bases not matched to a gene: 1. The CDR3 is 12 residues long. CDR1 KGHSH and CDR2 LQKENI come from the germline V gene. The CDR3 region has the DNA TGTGCCAGCTCCGGGACTAGCTACGAGCAGTACTTC. Its protein product is CASSGTSYEQYF.

Here the CDR3 reads CASSLDSRPGNTIYF. CDR3 coding DNA: TGTGCCAGCAGCTTAGATTCTCGGCCCGGGAACACCATATATTTT. The chain employs TRBV11-3 and TRBJ1-3; the D is unclear. V lost 0 bases and J 7 bases, leaving 13 bases between the germline ends. There are 15 residues in the CDR3. Germline CDR1 SGHNT, CDR2 YENEEA.

This chain connects TRBV5-1 to TRBJ2-6; D perhaps matches TRBD2 (5 bases). Between the trimmed V and J ends, which lost 0 bases and 4 bases, there was a span of 11 bases. Germline CDR1 is SGHRS and CDR2 is YFSETQ. This CDR3 comprises 16 residues. The CDR3 sequence is CASSLEAGTGANVLTF. The CDR3, as DNA: TGCGCCAGCAGCTTGGAGGCGGGTACCGGGGCCAACGTCCTGACTTTC. Variable domain in full (rest from reference TRBV5-1 and TRBJ2-6): KAGVTQTPRYLIKTRGQQVTLSCSPISGHRSVSWYQQTPGQGLQFLFEYFSETQRNKGNFPGRFSGRQFSNSRSEMNVSTLELGDSALYLCASSLEAGTGANVLTFGAGSRLTVL.

The genes are TRBV5-1 and TRBJ1-6, with D possibly TRBD1 on 5 matching bases. Germline V gene data show CDR1 as SGHRS and CDR2 as YFSETQ. V lost 4 bases and J 9 bases, leaving 20 bases between the germline ends. This CDR3 is 16 amino acids long. The DNA of the CDR3 is TGCGCCAGCAGCCAGGGCCTCCCGGAGAGCGGTTCACCCCTCCACTTT. Translation: CASSQGLPESGSPLHF.